The sequence of this TCR beta chain was determined in a study of blood T cell repertoires in COVID-19. Study details: Italy, Spain and the United States were the sources of the convalescent and acute COVID-19 samples.

In the original analysis: Amplified reference gene primers provided the basis for estimating nucleated cell counts. Using immunoSEQ multiplex PCR, the repertoire was profiled, and TCRdb retains in-frame clones only, with some absent. V and J calls and clone size follow that table, whereas D and trimming were derived from the DNA. The table lists more than 250,000 clones, roughly nine tenths of them singletons. Germline V gene lookup returns CDR1 MGHRA and CDR2 YSYEKL. The CDR3 is made up of 15 amino acids. After removal of 1 base from V and 4 bases from J, the junction contained 6 bases not matched to a gene.

The chain employs TRBV4-1 and TRBJ1-2; 7 bases agree with TRBD1. Sequences were obtained from peripheral blood. The receptor was isolated from a man aged 18 to 29 with active or convalescent COVID-19. CDR3: CASSQAVGGSYGYTF. Here the CDR3 DNA reads TGCGCCAGCAGCCAAGCGGTAGGGGGCAGCTATGGCTACACCTTC.